The TCR beta chain under discussion was sequenced for a study of vaccination and CD4 T cells after COVID-19. The wider study: Convalescent study patients returned SARS-CoV-2 positive nasal swab PCR results, with 8 to 10 mild cases and one severe.

By its share, this clonotype is medium-sized. Its antigen is as yet unknown. Regarding treatment: approximately 10-day PBMC culture with coronavirus spike peptide pools or control peptides (ViraFEST assay). Cultured CD4+ T cell DNA underwent sequencing with the Oncomine TCR Beta short-read assay. TCRdb re-called the PCR reads with MiXCR, one entry per CDR3 protein. The repertoire holds 5,000 to 6,500 distinct CDR3 sequences, with 30% to 35% as singletons. J lost 0 bases, V lost 3 bases, and 1 base had no gene match. Germline values: CDR1 DFQATT, CDR2 SNEGSKA (reference sequence). The CDR3 length is 14 residues.

Sample: CD4+ T cells from blood, cultured in vitro, taken after SARS-CoV-2 vaccination. The receptor was isolated from a human donor who had recovered from COVID-19. This rearrangement joins TRBV20-1 to TRBJ1-5; 8 bases map to TRBD1. The CDR3 sequence: CSASGTGSNQPQHF. The CDR3 DNA reads TGCAGTGCTAGTGGGACAGGTAGCAATCAGCCCCAGCATTTT.